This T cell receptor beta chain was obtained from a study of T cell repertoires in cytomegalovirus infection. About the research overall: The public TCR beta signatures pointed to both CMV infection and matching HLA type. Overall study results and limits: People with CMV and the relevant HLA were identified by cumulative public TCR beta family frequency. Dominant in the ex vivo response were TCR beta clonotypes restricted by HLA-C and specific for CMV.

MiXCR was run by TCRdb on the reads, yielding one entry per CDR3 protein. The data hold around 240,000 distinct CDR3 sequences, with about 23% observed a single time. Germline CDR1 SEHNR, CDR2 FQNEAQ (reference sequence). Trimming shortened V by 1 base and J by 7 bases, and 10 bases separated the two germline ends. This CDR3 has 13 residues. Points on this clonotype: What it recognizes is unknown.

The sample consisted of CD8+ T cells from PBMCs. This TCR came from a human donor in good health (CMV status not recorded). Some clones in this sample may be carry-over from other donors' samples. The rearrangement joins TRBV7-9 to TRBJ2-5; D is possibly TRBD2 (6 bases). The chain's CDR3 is CASSLGPEGTQYF. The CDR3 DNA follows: TGTGCCAGCAGCTTAGGACCGGAGGGGACCCAGTACTTC.